Following are 27 T cell receptor beta chains from one sample sequenced in a study of blood T cell repertoires in COVID-19. Assay used: immunoSEQ multiplex PCR; TCRdb lists only in-frame clones, some missing. The sample includes approximately 500,000 clones, around 87% of them seen just once. The material sequenced was PBMCs or T cells enriched from blood (not recorded which). The receptors stem from a middle-aged woman who had recovered from COVID-19.

V usage is TRBV4-1 and J usage is TRBJ2-2; 9 positions match TRBD1. Germline CDR1 and CDR2: MGHRA and YSYEKL. Trimming at V came to 4 bases and at J to 4 bases, leaving 7 bases not matched to a gene. The CDR3 runs to 16 residues. CDR3 DNA: TGCGCCAGCAGCCGGGGGGGACAGGGTGGCACCGGGGAGCTGTTTTTT. Translated, it gives CASSRGGQGGTGELFF.

The CDR3 loop is CASSQDRSGTIYGYTF. The CDR3 DNA reads as TGCGCCAGCAGCCAAGATCGGTCAGGGACTATCTATGGCTACACCTTC. The genes are TRBV4-3 and TRBJ1-2, with D perhaps matching TRBD1 (5 bases). CDR3 length equals 16 residues. V gave up 0 bases and J gave up 4 bases, with 15 bases separating them. Germline V gives CDR1 LGHNA, CDR2 YSLEER.

The sample holds one count of this clone. V gene TRBV4-3 combines with J gene TRBJ2-6; possible D gene TRBD1, 5 bases. This CDR3 comprises 18 residues. The V and J ends lost 0 bases and 0 bases respectively, with 12 bases between them. Germline lookup yields CDR1 LGHNA and CDR2 YSLEER. CDR3 residues: CASSQEGHTGSGANVLTF. CDR3 bases: TGCGCCAGCAGCCAAGAAGGACACACCGGCTCTGGGGCCAACGTCCTGACTTTC.

The table lists this clone with a few counts. The germline gene is not matched at one end of the junction; a read error may be the cause. The chain uses TRBV11-3 and TRBJ2-1; the D gene is possibly TRBD1 (5 bases). This CDR3 is 13 amino acids long. CDR1 and CDR2 from the germline V gene are SGHNT and YENEEA. The CDR3 protein is CASSVDQGDEQFF. The CDR3, as DNA: TGTGCCAGCAGCGTAGACCAAGGGGATGAGCAGTTCTTC.

The chain couples TRBV4-1 to TRBJ1-1; D remains ambiguous. Germline V gene data show CDR1 as MGHRA and CDR2 as YSYEKL. This CDR3 region has 17 residues. V dropped 1 base and J dropped 3 bases, with 18 bases sitting between them. The CDR3 sequence: CASSQVPGLFGDTEAFF. CDR3 DNA: TGCGCCAGCAGCCAAGTCCCCGGACTCTTCGGGGACACTGAAGCTTTCTTT.

This rearrangement joins TRBV27 to TRBJ1-5; 7 bases map to TRBD1. The CDR3 contains 15 residues. Germline CDR1 MNHEY, CDR2 SMNVEV (reference sequence). V gave up 2 bases and J gave up 3 bases; unmatched junction bases: 4. CDR3 DNA sequence: TGTGCCAGCAGTTTAAGGGACAGCCTCAATCAGCCCCAGCATTTT. This sequence encodes CASSLRDSLNQPQHF.

The chain combines TRBV30 with TRBJ2-3; TRBD2 agrees at 7 bases. Losses at the gene ends were 0 bases for V and 3 bases for J; bases not matched to a gene: 12. The CDR3 is made up of 17 amino acids. Germline values: CDR1 GTSNPN, CDR2 SVGIG (reference sequence). This chain's CDR3 is CAWSVSWGRADTDTQYF. CDR3 nucleotides: TGTGCCTGGAGTGTGTCATGGGGGAGGGCCGATACAGATACGCAGTATTTT.

V gene TRBV6-5 combines with J gene TRBJ1-4; D unresolved. Germline CDR1 reads MNHEY; CDR2 reads SVGAGI. V was shortened by 7 bases and J by 0 bases, with 9 bases between the two germline ends. The CDR3 is 14 amino acids. The CDR3 DNA sequence: TGTGCCAGCACTCAGAGGGCAACTAATGAAAAACTGTTTTTT. Its translation is CASTQRATNEKLFF.

This clone was observed a single time. This chain connects TRBV5-4 to TRBJ2-1; D might be TRBD1 (6 bases). CDR3 length equals 15 residues. Germline V gene lookup returns CDR1 SGHNT and CDR2 YYREEE (reference sequence). The V and J ends lost 2 bases and 3 bases respectively, with 12 bases between them. The CDR3: CASSFGPGDYNEQFF. The CDR3 coding sequence is TGTGCCAGCAGCTTCGGACCAGGGGACTACAATGAGCAGTTCTTC. The full variable domain, completed using reference TRBV5-4 and TRBJ2-1, is ETGVTQSPTHLIKTRGQQVTLRCSSQSGHNTVSWYQQALGQGPQFIFQYYREEENGRGNFPPRFSGLQFPNYSSELNVNALELDDSALYLCASSFGPGDYNEQFFGPGTRLTVL.

A few counts support this clone. The CDR3 DNA follows: TGCGCCAGCAGCCCAGCGAACACCGGGGAGCTGTTTTTT. Protein sequence: CASSPANTGELFF. The chain carries TRBV10-2 and TRBJ2-2; D gene unclear. CDR3 length equals 13 residues. V lost 6 bases and J lost 0, with 5 bases in between. Germline V gene sequence: CDR1 WSHSY, CDR2 SAAADI.

The chain combines TRBV11-3 with TRBJ1-2; 9 nucleotides align to TRBD1. Per the germline V gene, CDR1 is SGHNT and CDR2 is YENEEA. The CDR3 loop spans 13 amino acids. Trimming took 7 bases from V and 7 from J; bases not matched to a gene: 7. CDR3 sequence reads: CASTEQGALGYTF. Written as DNA, the CDR3 is TGTGCCAGCACCGAACAGGGGGCGCTTGGCTACACCTTC.

The chain combines TRBV5-1 with TRBJ2-3; 8 bases are shared with TRBD2. This CDR3 is built from 12 residues. The germline CDR1 and CDR2 sequences are SGHRS and YFSETQ. V dropped 4 bases and J dropped 7; count of bases not matched to a gene: 2. CDR3 coding DNA: TGCGCCAGCAGCCCGGGGGGGAATACGCAGTATTTT. This sequence encodes CASSPGGNTQYF.

The chain links TRBV15 to TRBJ2-7; D perhaps matches TRBD2 (6 bases). Trimming took off 0 bases at V and 2 bases at J, with 14 bases between the two ends. Germline V gives CDR1 LNHNV, CDR2 YYDKDF (reference sequence). The CDR3 runs to 16 residues. The CDR3 nucleotides are TGTGCCACCAGCAGAGATCTAGGGGACTCTCCCTACGAGCAGTACTTC. It specifies CATSRDLGDSPYEQYF. Together with reference TRBV15 and TRBJ2-7, the CDR3 gives the full variable domain: DAMVIQNPRYQVTQFGKPVTLSCSQTLNHNVMYWYQQKSSQAPKLLFHYYDKDFNNEADTPDNFQSRRPNTSFCFLDIRSPGLGDTAMYLCATSRDLGDSPYEQYFGPGTRLTVT.

This chain connects TRBV19 to TRBJ2-1, with TRBD2 as a possible D gene (6 bases). Germline-derived CDR1 and CDR2 are LNHDA and SQIVND (reference sequence). Trimming removed 5 bases from V and 4 bases from J, with 15 bases in between. This CDR3 spans 15 amino acids. The CDR3 bases are TGTGCCAGTAGTGTTGGGACTGCAGTATACAATGAGCAGTTCTTC. Its protein is CASSVGTAVYNEQFF.

V and J are TRBV1 and TRBJ1-6. TRBV1 corresponds to a pseudogene. This CDR3 region has 14 residues. The CDR3, as DNA: TGCACCAGCAGCGGCGGCAGCTATAATTCACCCCTCCACTTT. Its translation is CTSSGGSYNSPLHF.

This chain connects TRBV11-2 to TRBJ2-1; 8 positions match TRBD1. The V segment lost 3 bases and the J segment 8 bases; nucleotides outside the gene matches: 15. Germline V gives CDR1 SGHAT, CDR2 FQNNGV. The CDR3 length is 17 residues. The CDR3 coding sequence is TGTGCCAGCAGCTTGCGCGGCGGGCAGGGGGCTTTGGATGAGCAGTTCTTC. It specifies CASSLRGGQGALDEQFF. Full variable domain (outside the CDR3, taken from reference TRBV11-2 and TRBJ2-1): EAGVAQSPRYKIIEKRQSVAFWCNPISGHATLYWYQQILGQGPKLLIQFQNNGVVDDSQLPKDRFSAERLKGVDSTLKIQPAKLEDSAVYLCASSLRGGQGALDEQFFGPGTRLTVL.

The V gene is TRBV19, the J gene TRBJ1-1; 7 bases match TRBD1. Germline V gene sequence: CDR1 LNHDA, CDR2 SQIVND (reference sequence). This CDR3 contains 14 residues. The trim removed 9 bases at V and 1 base at J, leaving 8 bases unmatched. The DNA of the CDR3 is TGTGCCAGCCGGACAGGATTAACGAACACTGAAGCTTTCTTT. Protein sequence: CASRTGLTNTEAFF.

The chain employs TRBV6-2 or TRBV6-3 and TRBJ1-5; D may be TRBD1 (6 bases). The germline CDR1 and CDR2 sequences are MNHEY and SVGEGT. The CDR3 runs 16 residues. The germline V and J ends were trimmed by 4 bases and 3 bases, with 16 bases remaining between them. DNA of the CDR3: TGTGCCAGCAGTTCCCCACCTGGACAGCCCAATCAGCCCCAGCATTTT. Residues: CASSSPPGQPNQPQHF.

The chain couples TRBV19 to TRBJ2-3, with TRBD2 matching over 10 bases. Germline assignment: CDR1 LNHDA and CDR2 SQIVND (reference sequence). The CDR3 sequence is 17 residues long. V lost 4 bases and J lost 2; bases outside the gene matches: 9. CDR3 sequence: CASSTLLAGADTDTQYF. CDR3 sequence (DNA): TGTGCCAGTAGTACTCTCCTAGCGGGAGCAGACACAGATACGCAGTATTTT.

The chain has TRBV7-9 and TRBJ1-3; D gene unclear. The ends were cut back, 3 bases at V and 4 bases at J, with 4 bases in the middle. The CDR3 sequence is 12 residues long. From germline, CDR1 is SEHNR and CDR2 FQNEAQ (reference sequence). In DNA form, the CDR3 reads TGTGCCAGCAGCTTTGGCGGAAACACCATATATTTT. Its protein is CASSFGGNTIYF.

This chain uses TRBV9 with TRBJ2-3; possibly TRBD2 for D (6 bases). Germline CDR1 SGDLS, CDR2 YYNGEE. There are 16 residues in the CDR3. V shed 3 bases and J shed 0 bases, with 14 bases lying between them. The CDR3 region has the DNA TGTGCCAGCAGCGCACCCGGGAGAACTAGCACAGATACGCAGTATTTT. Its translation is CASSAPGRTSTDTQYF.

The sample holds a few counts of this clone. The CDR3 bases are TGTGCCAGTAGTGTCGACAGGGCCAATCAGCCCCAGCATTTT. It is translated as CASSVDRANQPQHF. The genes are TRBV19 and TRBJ1-5; TRBD1 aligns across 7 bases. CDR3 length: 14 residues. V trimming: 5 bases; J trimming: 3 bases; junction bases outside the gene matches: 4. Germline CDR1 and CDR2: LNHDA and SQIVND (reference sequence).

The CDR3 here is CAWSPGTGGYGYTF. As DNA, the CDR3 is TGTGCCTGGAGCCCCGGGACAGGGGGCTATGGCTACACCTTC. The chain has TRBV30 and TRBJ1-2; 11 positions match TRBD1. V lost 3 bases to trimming and J lost 4 bases; unmatched junction nucleotides: 4. CDR1 is GTSNPN, CDR2 SVGIG, per germline (reference sequence). This CDR3 spans 14 amino acids.

The rearrangement uses TRBV29-1 and TRBJ1-2; TRBD1 is a possible D gene (6 bases). CDR3 length: 14 residues. Trimming removed 6 bases from V and 2 bases from J, with 16 bases in between. Per germline, CDR1 SQVTM and CDR2 ANQGSEA. DNA of the CDR3: TGCAGCGTGGGAGCCGGCAGGGGCAACTATGGCTACACCTTC. It yields the protein CSVGAGRGNYGYTF.

The chain carries TRBV5-8 and TRBJ2-5; TRBD2 aligns across 10 bases. Germline V gene sequence: CDR1 SGHTS, CDR2 YDEGEE. The CDR3 has 18 residues. J lost 2 bases, V lost 4 bases, and 14 bases had no gene match. The CDR3 protein is CASSPEVLAGAGQETQYF. CDR3 sequence (DNA): TGTGCCAGCAGCCCGGAGGTTCTAGCGGGAGCAGGACAAGAGACCCAGTACTTC.

The genes are TRBV14 and TRBJ1-1, with D hard to call. Deletions cut 0 bases from V and 10 bases from J, with 9 bases between. This CDR3 comprises 12 residues. CDR1 and CDR2 from the germline V gene are SGHDN and FVKESK. This CDR3 is CASSQDWAGAFF. Here the CDR3 DNA reads TGTGCCAGCAGCCAAGATTGGGCGGGAGCTTTCTTT.

This chain links TRBV7-2 with TRBJ1-1; possibly TRBD1 for D (5 bases). Per germline, CDR1 SGHTA and CDR2 FQGNSA. The CDR3 contains 16 residues. V lost 4 bases and J lost 1, with 16 bases in between. CDR3 nucleotides: TGTGCCAGCAGCTCCCGTGGGGGGACGGCGAACACTGAAGCTTTCTTT. Its translation: CASSSRGGTANTEAFF. The whole variable domain, remainder taken from reference TRBV7-2 and TRBJ1-1, is GAGVSQSPSNKVTEKGKDVELRCDPISGHTALYWYRQSLGQGLEFLIYFQGNSAPDKSGLPSDRFSAERTGGSVSTLTIQRTQQEDSAVYLCASSSRGGTANTEAFFGQGTRLTVV.